The subject of this entry is one TCR beta chain. The data were taken from a study of cytomegalovirus exposure and HLA in healthy donors. Use of 60 Vbeta and 13 Jbeta primers characterized the PCR. Repertoires were generated with immunoSEQ multiplex PCR, while TCRdb's copy carries only in-frame clones and drops some. The table shows around 140,000 clones, with around 90% occurring only once. The V and J ends lost 4 bases and 9 bases, in that order; junction bases with no gene match: 10. Germline-derived CDR1 and CDR2 are SQVTM and ANQGSEA. This CDR3 contains 14 residues. The sample comprised PBMCs. The chain employs TRBV29-1 and TRBJ2-7, with 12 bases fitting TRBD2. This clonotype was sampled from a woman in her thirties or forties in good health and CMV-seronegative. The CDR3 bases are TGCAGCGTTGGGGTGACTAGCGGGAGAGGTAGGCAGTACTTC. Translating gives CSVGVTSGRGRQYF.